This T cell receptor beta chain is from a study of cytomegalovirus exposure and HLA in healthy donors. Study results and limitations: The study labeled fewer than 200 TCR beta chains cytomegalovirus-associated. In a later analysis, 15,000 to 20,000 TCR beta sequences were associated with HLA alleles at 0.05 false discovery rate.

This clone was picked up a small number of times. Its specificity is not known. The study ran its PCR with 60 Vbeta and 13 Jbeta primers. The repertoire was sequenced with immunoSEQ multiplex PCR; TCRdb's copy has only in-frame clones and lacks some. Counted here are under 150,000 clones, roughly a tenth occurring once; the ten biggest clones make up roughly 1.9%. Sequencing was done on a sample of PBMCs. The source of this sequence is a male donor in good health and CMV-seronegative.

The CDR3, as DNA: TGCGCCAGCAGCCAAGATCGGTTGCGGGAGAACACCGGGGAGCTGTTTTTT. The encoded protein is CASSQDRLRENTGELFF. The V gene is TRBV4-3, the J gene TRBJ2-2, with a tentative D call TRBD2 (6 bases). The CDR3 is made up of 17 amino acids. Germline CDR1 and CDR2: LGHNA and YSLEER. Trimming left V 0 bases short and J 1 base short, with 12 bases between.